The 8 T cell receptor beta chains presented below share a single source sample, sequenced in a study of shared clonotypes between healthy human individuals. Generated by immunoSEQ multiplex PCR, the TCRdb table keeps only in-frame clones and is missing some. The sample lists 2 million or so clones; roughly 94% were seen once. Sequencing used naive CD4+ T cells sorted from blood. Subset: CD45RA+ positively selected. The receptors were gathered from a man between 18 and 29 years old in good health.

V and J are TRBV6-4 and TRBJ1-1; D possibly corresponds to TRBD1 (5 bases). V lost 6 bases, J lost 5 bases, and 22 bases lay in between. The germline V gene has CDR1 MRHNA and CDR2 SNTAGT. There are 16 residues in the CDR3. For the CDR3, the DNA is TGTGCCAGCAGCCCCGGAGGTGGGGGATTGAGTACTGAAGCTTTCTTT. It translates to CASSPGGGGLSTEAFF.

The J gene is TRBJ2-5, the V gene TRBV10-1; 9 bases map to TRBD2. The germline CDR1 and CDR2 sequences are WNHNN and SYGVQD (reference sequence). V gave up 6 bases and J gave up 2 bases; unmatched junction bases: 10. CDR3 length: 16 amino acids. As DNA, the CDR3 is TGCGCCAGCAGCGATGGTCGGCTAGCGGGGCAAGAGACCCAGTACTTC. This sequence encodes CASSDGRLAGQETQYF.

This rearrangement joins TRBV7-6 to TRBJ1-3; a weak D match, TRBD1 (6 bases). CDR1 and CDR2 (germline): SGHVS, FNYEAQ. V lost 1 base and J 2 bases, leaving 18 bases between the germline ends. This CDR3 region has 18 residues. CDR3 sequence: CASSLDPGGTGTGNTIYF. The CDR3 DNA follows: TGTGCCAGCAGCTTAGACCCCGGGGGCACGGGAACTGGAAACACCATATATTTT. The full variable domain, its missing parts supplied by reference TRBV7-6 and TRBJ1-3, is GAGVSQSPRYKVTKRGQDVALRCDPISGHVSLYWYRQALGQGPEFLTYFNYEAQQDKSGLPNDRFSAERPEGSISTLTIQRTEQRDSAMYRCASSLDPGGTGTGNTIYFGEGSWLTVV.

Of note for this clone: Other DNA sequences from this sample encode an identical CDR3 as well. CDR3 sequence reads: CASSLGGDSYEQYF. CDR3 nucleotide sequence: TGCGCCAGCAGCTTGGGCGGGGACTCCTACGAGCAGTACTTC. V and J are TRBV5-1 and TRBJ2-7; weak D call: TRBD2 (6 bases). Germline V gene sequence: CDR1 SGHRS, CDR2 YFSETQ. Trimming stripped 0 bases from V and 0 bases from J, with 7 bases between. The CDR3 is 14 amino acids.

The V and J genes are TRBV9 and TRBJ1-2; 11 bases match TRBD1. The trim removed 1 base at V and 5 bases at J, leaving 4 bases unmatched. Germline V gene lookup returns CDR1 SGDLS and CDR2 YYNGEE. The CDR3 has 15 residues. The CDR3 reads CASSVTGQGVYGYTF. The CDR3 nucleotides are TGTGCCAGCAGCGTAACGGGACAGGGGGTGTATGGCTACACCTTC.

The DNA for the CDR3 is TGCGCCAGCAATTCCCCAGGGGGGGCAGGTGGCTACACCTTC. Amino acids: CASNSPGGAGGYTF. V usage is TRBV5-1 and J usage is TRBJ1-2, with 7 nucleotides matching TRBD1. The CDR3 is 14 amino acids. V shed 6 bases, J shed 7 bases, and the junction held 12 bases outside the gene matches. CDR1 SGHRS and CDR2 YFSETQ come from the germline V gene.

The chain joins TRBV6-5 to TRBJ2-2; tentative D call: TRBD1 (5 bases). This CDR3 has 12 amino acids. The V gene lost 7 bases and the J gene lost 9 bases, with 12 bases spanning the gap. Germline V gene sequence: CDR1 MNHEY, CDR2 SVGAGI. The CDR3 is CASTRAGWELFF. CDR3 nucleotide sequence: TGTGCCAGCACTCGAGCAGGGTGGGAGCTGTTTTTT.

The table lists this clone with a count of one. V usage is TRBV10-3 and J usage is TRBJ2-1; 9 nucleotides line up with TRBD1. J gave up 6 bases and V 5 bases, and 14 bases lay outside the gene matches. The CDR3 length is 17 residues. From germline, CDR1 is ENHRY and CDR2 SYGVKD. The CDR3, as DNA: TGTGCCATCAGTACCACACACCGGACAGGGGTCGGCAATGAGCAGTTCTTC. Amino acid sequence: CAISTTHRTGVGNEQFF.